Each of the 4 T cell receptor beta chains below was sequenced from the same sample in a study of shared clonotypes between healthy human individuals. The data were produced by immunoSEQ multiplex PCR, yet TCRdb's version contains in-frame clones alone and is incomplete. In the table there are fewer than 3 million clones, about 90% of which are singletons. The sequencing input was naive CD4+ T cells from PBMCs. The subset is: CD45RA+ positively selected. All receptors come from a man between 18 and 29 years old in good health. Some clones in this sample may be carry-over from other donors' samples.

This clone was seen a handful of times. The CDR3 nucleotides read TGTGCCAGCTCACCAGGGACAGGGGCCTATAGCAATCAGCCCCAGCATTTT. It translates to CASSPGTGAYSNQPQHF. V usage is TRBV18 and J usage is TRBJ1-5; 10 nucleotides match TRBD1. Trimming cost V 2 bases and J 0 bases; bases outside gene matches: 4. Germline V lookup: CDR1 KGHSH, CDR2 LQKENI. The CDR3 length is 17 residues. Full variable domain (outside the CDR3, taken from reference TRBV18 and TRBJ1-5): NAGVMQNPRHLVRRRGQEARLRCSPMKGHSHVYWYRQLPEEGLKFMVYLQKENIIDESGMPKERFSAEFPKEGPSILRIQQVVRGDSAAYFCASSPGTGAYSNQPQHFGDGTRLSIL.

The chain combines TRBV28 with TRBJ2-7, with 9 nucleotides matching TRBD2. Germline V lookup: CDR1 MDHEN, CDR2 SYDVKM. CDR3 size: 15 residues. The ends lost 6 bases at V and 1 base at J; junction bases unmatched: 7. CDR3 DNA sequence: TGTGCCAGCAGGGGGAGCGGGAGGCTTTCCTACGAGCAGTACTTC. It encodes CASRGSGRLSYEQYF.

The chain is built from TRBV6-1 and TRBJ2-7, with 7 bases lining up with TRBD1. Germline lookup yields CDR1 MNHNS and CDR2 SASEGT. The CDR3 sequence is 15 residues long. The junction had 8 bases not matched to a gene; V was cut back by 6 bases and J by 0 bases. The CDR3, as DNA: TGTGCCAGCAGACGGGACAGTCTCTTCTCCTACGAGCAGTACTTC. This encodes CASRRDSLFSYEQYF.

The chain links TRBV7-3 to TRBJ2-7, with 8 bases matching TRBD2. CDR1 and CDR2 (germline): SGHTA, FQGTGA. The CDR3 loop spans 14 amino acids. Trimming removed 5 bases from V and 2 bases from J; junction bases left unmatched: 5. CDR3 in DNA: TGTGCCAGCAGCCTCCGGGAGGGTCCCTACGAGCAGTACTTC. Its protein product is CASSLREGPYEQYF.